The source of this T cell receptor beta chain is a study of blood T cells in healthy people across ages. Trimming pared 4 bases from V and 3 bases from J, leaving 7 bases between. Germline lookup yields CDR1 SNHLY and CDR2 FYNNEI. CDR3 length equals 12 residues. Findings and limits, study-wide: Considered underestimates were the diversity estimates obtained from one million T cells. As naive T cell percentage varied, TCR beta diversity correlated strongly with it.

The use of a sample-barcoded 5' primer and a J-beta primer mix characterized a second PCR of roughly 6 to 11 cycles. With 12 random nucleotides, a template-switch adaptor tagged each individual cDNA molecule. TCRdb reanalysed the 5' RACE reads using MiXCR and keeps one entry per CDR3 protein. The sample shows some 370,000 distinct CDR3 sequences, approximately 51% of them seen only once. This clonotype was recorded a few times. Its antigen is still unknown. The receptor was derived from a man between 60 and 70 years old in good health. The sequenced material came from blood. This chain links TRBV2 with TRBJ2-7, with D hard to call. In nucleotides, the CDR3 is TGTGCCAGCAGTGTGCTGGTCTACGAGCAGTACTTC. Its translation is CASSVLVYEQYF.